This TCR beta chain originates from a study of liver allograft versus peripheral blood T cells. Study information: The authors compared T cell receptor repertoires in transplanted livers with those in the peripheral blood of recipients. General study points: In liver allografts, T cell receptor repertoires reportedly differed from the repertoires found in peripheral blood.

Concerning this clonotype: Its antigen is undetermined.

TCRdb called the reads again in MiXCR, with one record for every CDR3 protein. This table has roughly 13,000 distinct CDR3 sequences, 20% appearing once. V lost 4 bases, J lost 6 bases, and 11 bases lay in between. The CDR3 runs 12 residues. The germline V gene has CDR1 SGHDT and CDR2 YYEEEE. This TCR was sampled from a human patient who had a liver transplant. Part of the T cells may come from the graft donor. The rearrangement links TRBV5-6 to TRBJ2-7; D perhaps matches TRBD1 (6 bases). DNA for the CDR3: TGTGCCAGCAGCGATACAGGGTTCGAGCAGTACTTC. Protein: CASSDTGFEQYF.